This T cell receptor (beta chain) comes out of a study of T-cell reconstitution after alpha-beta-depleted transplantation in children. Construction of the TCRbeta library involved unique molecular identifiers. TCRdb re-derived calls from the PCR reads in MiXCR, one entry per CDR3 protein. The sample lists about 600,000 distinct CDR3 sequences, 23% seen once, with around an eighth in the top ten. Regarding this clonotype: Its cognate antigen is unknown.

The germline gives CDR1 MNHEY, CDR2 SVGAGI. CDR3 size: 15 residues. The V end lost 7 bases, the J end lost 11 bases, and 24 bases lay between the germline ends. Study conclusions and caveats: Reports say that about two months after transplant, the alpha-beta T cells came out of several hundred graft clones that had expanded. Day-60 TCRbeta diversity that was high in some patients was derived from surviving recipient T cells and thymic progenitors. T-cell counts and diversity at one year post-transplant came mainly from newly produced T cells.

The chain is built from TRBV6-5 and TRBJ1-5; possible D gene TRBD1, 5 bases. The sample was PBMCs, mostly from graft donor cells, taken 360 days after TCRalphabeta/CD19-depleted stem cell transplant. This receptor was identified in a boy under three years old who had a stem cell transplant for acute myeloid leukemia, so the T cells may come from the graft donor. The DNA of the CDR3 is TGTGCCAGCAACCACGACACGAACTGGGGGTTGGCCCAGCATTTT. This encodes CASNHDTNWGLAQHF.